The following is a T cell receptor (beta chain) sequence with its context. Trimming shortened V by 1 base and J by 4 bases, and 8 bases separated the two germline ends. Germline CDR1 LNHDA, CDR2 SQIVND (reference sequence). This CDR3 is built from 14 residues. TCRdb processed the PCR reads anew with MiXCR; each CDR3 protein has one entry. Among approximately 590,000 distinct CDR3 sequences listed, about 25% were seen once. This record belongs to a study of molecular identifiers for immune sequencing clone quantification. The J gene is TRBJ2-1, the V gene TRBV19, with D perhaps matching TRBD1 (5 bases). This TCR came from a human donor in good health. Some libraries in this study had Jurkat cell RNA spiked in. The sample was naive CD8+ T cells from blood, with Jurkat cell RNA spiked in. As for subset: FACS-sorted CD8+CD4-CCR7+CD45RA+ naive T cells. CDR3 DNA sequence: TGTGCCAGTAGTATAGGAACAGGTTACAATGAGCAGTTCTTC. As protein: CASSIGTGYNEQFF.